This T cell receptor (beta chain) comes out of a study of blood T cell repertoires in COVID-19. Study overall: The samples span acute and convalescent COVID-19 from the United States, Italy and Spain. The analysed material was cDNA or gDNA that came from T cells, B-cell-depleted T cells, or PBMCs.

With V trimmed by 4 bases and J by 4 bases, 3 bases remained unmatched. The CDR3 spans 13 residues. Germline V gene data show CDR1 as GTSNPN and CDR2 as SVGIG (reference sequence). As originally analysed: Amplifying reference gene primers gave estimates of nucleated cell counts. Assay: immunoSEQ multiplex PCR; the TCRdb copy retains only in-frame clones and omits some. That table gives V, J and clone size, and the DNA gave D and trimming. In the table there are fewer than 55,000 clones, roughly 86% of which are singletons. The sequenced material came from peripheral blood. This TCR came from a man of 80 years or more with active or convalescent COVID-19. V usage is TRBV30 and J usage is TRBJ2-1, with TRBD2 identical over 8 bases. The CDR3 sequence is CAWIGTRYNEQFF. In nucleotides, the CDR3 is TGTGCCTGGATTGGGACTAGGTACAATGAGCAGTTCTTC. Looking up the rest from reference TRBV30 and TRBJ2-1 gives the full variable domain: SQTIHQWPATLVQPVGSPLSLECTVEGTSNPNLYWYRQAAGRGLQLLFYSVGIGQISSEVPQNLSASRPQDRQFILSSKKLLLSDSGFYLCAWIGTRYNEQFFGPGTRLTVL.